These 29 T cell receptor beta chains were sequenced from one sample in a study of T-cell reconstitution after alpha-beta-depleted transplantation in children. The TCRbeta library incorporated unique molecular identifiers. TCRdb processed the PCR reads anew with MiXCR; each CDR3 protein has one entry. The sample contains some 840,000 distinct CDR3 sequences, roughly 15% of which appear only once. The sample in question was PBMCs, mostly from graft donor cells, obtained 360 days after TCRalphabeta/CD19-depleted stem cell transplant. The receptor set was obtained from a male patient younger than 18 who had a stem cell transplant for acute lymphoblastic leukemia, so the T cells may come from the graft donor.

There are many counts of this clonotype. The rearrangement uses TRBV20-1 and TRBJ2-1; tentative D call: TRBD1 (6 bases). The CDR3 spans 12 residues. Germline V lookup: CDR1 DFQATT, CDR2 SNEGSKA (reference sequence). CDR3 DNA: TGCCGTATGGGGGAGCGACAGGATGAGCAGTTCTTC. Its translation: CRMGERQDEQFF.

V is TRBV5-8 and J is TRBJ2-1; D remains unclear. The CDR3 spans 14 residues. Per the germline V gene, CDR1 is SGHTS and CDR2 is YDEGEE. The ends were cut back, 2 bases at V and 8 bases at J, with 14 bases in the middle. DNA for the CDR3: TGTGCCAGCAGCTTTCTAGACCCACGGTATGAGCAGTTCTTC. Encoded protein: CASSFLDPRYEQFF.

There are many counts of this clonotype. The V and J genes are TRBV14 and TRBJ2-1; the D is unclear. V lost 4 bases and J lost 9, with 7 bases in between. The germline V gene has CDR1 SGHDN and CDR2 FVKESK. The CDR3 is 11 residues long. CDR3 protein: CASSLSVEQFF. CDR3 coding DNA: TGTGCCAGCAGCCTCAGTGTTGAGCAGTTCTTC.

This clonotype occurred a few times. The chain carries TRBV3-1 and TRBJ2-1, with D perhaps assigned TRBD1 or TRBD2 (5 bases each). The germline V gene has CDR1 LGHDT and CDR2 YNNKEL (reference sequence). The V and J ends lost 2 bases and 5 bases respectively, with 13 bases between them. The CDR3 runs to 15 residues. CDR3 in DNA: TGTGCCAGCAGCCAAACCCCCTCGGGGCACAATGAGCAGTTCTTC. It codes for CASSQTPSGHNEQFF.

This chain uses TRBV19 with TRBJ1-1; D uncertain. V was cut by 3 bases and J by 1 base, with 15 bases left in between. CDR1 and CDR2 from the germline V gene are LNHDA and SQIVND (reference sequence). The CDR3 covers 16 residues. CDR3 region: CASSIRLGAGNTEAFF. CDR3 coding DNA: TGTGCCAGTAGTATTCGGTTGGGCGCAGGGAACACTGAAGCTTTCTTT.

Ten or more counts support this clonotype. This chain uses TRBV7-9 with TRBJ1-1; D uncertain. V shed 1 base and J shed 2 bases, with 11 bases lying between them. Germline lookup yields CDR1 SEHNR and CDR2 FQNEAQ (reference sequence). This CDR3 is built from 15 residues. The CDR3 DNA follows: TGTGCCAGCAGCTTAGGGATCGTTTTAAACACTGAAGCTTTCTTT. It codes for CASSLGIVLNTEAFF.

This clonotype has a handful of counts. The rearrangement links TRBV12-5 to TRBJ2-1; D gene unclear. This CDR3 contains 13 residues. Trimming stripped 5 bases from V and 7 bases from J, with 12 bases between. CDR1 and CDR2 (germline): LGHNT, FRNRAP. The CDR3 DNA reads TGTGCTAGTGGTCTAGTGGCGCGTAATGAGCAGTTCTTC. This encodes CASGLVARNEQFF.

The rearrangement uses TRBV3-1 and TRBJ1-1, with 8 positions matching TRBD1. V was clipped by 2 bases and J by 11 bases; unmatched bases: 10. CDR1 and CDR2 from the germline V gene are LGHDT and YNNKEL (reference sequence). This CDR3 contains 14 residues. CDR3 sequence: CASSQTQGAQGAFF. Written as DNA, the CDR3 is TGTGCCAGCAGCCAAACCCAGGGGGCGCAAGGGGCTTTCTTT.

The chain couples TRBV6-1 to TRBJ2-5; the D gene is possibly TRBD2 (5 bases). This CDR3 contains 13 residues. CDR1 MNHNS and CDR2 SASEGT come from the germline V gene. The ends were cut back, 5 bases at V and 5 bases at J, with 12 bases in the middle. As DNA, the CDR3 is TGTGCCAGCAGTCTAGGGAGCGCCGAGACCCAGTACTTC. This codes for CASSLGSAETQYF.

This clonotype was counted once. V usage is TRBV29-1 and J usage is TRBJ1-1; D gene ambiguous. Germline V gene sequence: CDR1 SQVTM, CDR2 ANQGSEA. The CDR3 loop spans 13 amino acids. Trimming pared 4 bases from V and 0 bases from J, leaving 9 bases between. The CDR3 reads CSVVRQLNTEAFF. CDR3 bases: TGCAGCGTTGTTAGGCAGTTGAACACTGAAGCTTTCTTT.

J is TRBJ2-1 and V is TRBV6-1; 8 positions match TRBD2. Germline CDR1 reads MNHNS; CDR2 reads SASEGT. The V and J ends lost 5 bases and 1 base, in that order; junction bases with no gene match: 10. The CDR3 length is 17 residues. CDR3 in amino acids: CASSLTWTSLSYNEQFF. Written as DNA, the CDR3 is TGTGCCAGCAGTCTAACCTGGACTAGCTTATCCTACAATGAGCAGTTCTTC.

This clonotype was recorded a few times. The V call is TRBV5-1, the J call TRBJ2-3; 10 bases are a match to TRBD1. The length of the CDR3 is 17 residues. Germline loops: CDR1 SGHRS, CDR2 YFSETQ. Trimming cost V 0 bases and J 3 bases; bases outside gene matches: 7. DNA for the CDR3: TGCGCCAGCAGCTTGGCCCCGGGACAGGGGAGGACAGATACGCAGTATTTT. Amino acids: CASSLAPGQGRTDTQYF.

Only a few counts were recorded for this clonotype. The rearrangement links TRBV5-1 to TRBJ2-4; maybe TRBD1 (6 bases). The V and J ends lost 4 bases and 3 bases respectively, with 14 bases between them. The CDR3 length is 15 residues. Germline CDR1 SGHRS, CDR2 YFSETQ. Here the CDR3 reads CASSVTGTGKNIQYF. DNA of the CDR3: TGCGCCAGCAGCGTGACAGGTACTGGCAAAAACATTCAGTACTTC.

This chain uses TRBV12-3 or TRBV12-4 with TRBJ2-7; the D gene is possibly TRBD2 (6 bases). The ends were cut back, 3 bases at V and 7 bases at J, with 19 bases in the middle. The CDR3 extends over 15 amino acids. CDR3: CASSFSPDPAGEQYF. In DNA form, the CDR3 reads TGTGCCAGCAGTTTCTCCCCGGACCCGGCGGGAGAGCAGTACTTC.

In this sample, this clonotype turned up many times. CDR3 region: CASKTPWGNTEAFF. The CDR3 coding sequence is TGTGCCAGCAAGACACCGTGGGGGAACACTGAAGCTTTCTTT. This chain joins TRBV12-3 or TRBV12-4 and TRBJ1-1; D unresolved. There are 14 residues in the CDR3. Deletions cut 7 bases from V and 1 base from J, with 13 bases between.

This clonotype was counted only a few times. The chain has TRBV12-3 or TRBV12-4 and TRBJ2-4; D uncertain. The V gene lost 5 bases and the J gene lost 0 bases, with 14 bases spanning the gap. The CDR3 loop spans 16 amino acids. This CDR3 reads CASSPSHLLAKNIQYF. The DNA of the CDR3 is TGTGCCAGCAGTCCCTCACATCTCCTAGCCAAAAACATTCAGTACTTC.

This clonotype was found a few times. This chain joins TRBV7-2 and TRBJ1-3; D unclear. Germline V gene data show CDR1 as SGHTA and CDR2 as FQGNSA. V was pared by 8 bases and J by 0 bases, with 11 bases between. The CDR3 has 14 residues. CDR3 sequence (DNA): TGTGCCAGCCCTGCCAGGTCCTCTGGAAACACCATATATTTT. Protein sequence: CASPARSSGNTIYF.

In its sample, this clonotype was seen a few times. The CDR3 loop is CASRQGIRSNQPQHF. CDR3 sequence (DNA): TGCGCCAGCAGACAGGGAATAAGGAGCAATCAGCCCCAGCATTTT. V gene TRBV5-1 combines with J gene TRBJ1-5; tentative D call: TRBD1 (6 bases). Trimming stripped 5 bases from V and 1 base from J, with 13 bases between. Germline V gene lookup returns CDR1 SGHRS and CDR2 YFSETQ. This CDR3 has 15 residues.

The gene calls are TRBV2 and TRBJ2-5; 7 bases are shared with TRBD2. This CDR3 spans 14 amino acids. Germline CDR1 SNHLY, CDR2 FYNNEI. V lost 7 bases, J lost 2 bases, and 7 bases stayed unmatched. CDR3 DNA sequence: TGTGCCAGCACGGGGTGGGAGGGTCAAGAGACCCAGTACTTC. This translates into CASTGWEGQETQYF. Based on the CDR3 plus reference TRBV2 and TRBJ2-5, the full variable domain is EPEVTQTPSHQVTQMGQEVILRCVPISNHLYFYWYRQILGQKVEFLVSFYNNEISEKSEIFDDQFSVERPDGSNFTLKIRSTKLEDSAMYFCASTGWEGQETQYFGPGTRLLVL.

The chain carries TRBV7-9 and TRBJ2-7; D not certain. CDR1 is SEHNR, CDR2 FQNEAQ, per germline (reference sequence). The CDR3 runs 14 residues. The V end was cut by 2 bases, the J end by 0 bases, with 8 bases between. The CDR3 loop is CASSLRASSYEQYF. CDR3 in DNA: TGTGCCAGCAGCTTACGGGCTAGCTCCTACGAGCAGTACTTC.

Many counts were recorded for this clonotype. This chain uses TRBV10-3 with TRBJ2-3; TRBD1 might be the D (5 bases). The length of the CDR3 is 13 residues. The V end lost 2 bases, the J end lost 4 bases, and 7 bases lay between the germline ends. Germline V gene data show CDR1 as ENHRY and CDR2 as SYGVKD. CDR3 protein: CAISEVRADTQYF. CDR3 bases: TGTGCCATCAGTGAGGTCAGGGCAGATACGCAGTATTTT.

This clonotype appeared a few times. CDR3 nucleotide sequence: TGTGCCAGCAGCTTAAACAGGGTTCCCTACGAGCAGTACTTC. Amino acid sequence: CASSLNRVPYEQYF. V gene TRBV7-2 combines with J gene TRBJ2-7; tentatively, D is TRBD1 (6 bases). V lost 2 bases and J 2 bases, leaving 10 bases between the germline ends. The CDR3 has 14 residues. Germline V gene sequence: CDR1 SGHTA, CDR2 FQGNSA.

The chain joins TRBV12-3 or TRBV12-4 to TRBJ2-5; 15 bases map to TRBD2. This CDR3 contains 16 residues. V gave up 7 bases and J gave up 4 bases; unmatched junction bases: 7. This chain's CDR3 is CASTLGLAGGRETQYF. The CDR3 DNA reads as TGTGCCAGCACCTTGGGACTAGCGGGAGGTCGAGAGACCCAGTACTTC.

This clonotype was seen more than once but under ten times. This rearrangement joins TRBV7-9 to TRBJ2-1, with 10 positions matching TRBD2. The CDR3 has 17 amino acids. Germline loops: CDR1 SEHNR, CDR2 FQNEAQ (reference sequence). The ends lost 4 bases at V and 3 bases at J; junction bases unmatched: 9. This chain's CDR3 is CASSSPVRLAGYNEQFF. The DNA for the CDR3 is TGTGCCAGCAGCTCCCCCGTGAGACTAGCGGGCTACAATGAGCAGTTCTTC.

This chain joins TRBV5-1 and TRBJ2-7; D is ambiguous. Germline assignment: CDR1 SGHRS and CDR2 YFSETQ. The CDR3 runs to 14 residues. Trimming shortened V by 6 bases and J by 6 bases, and 19 bases separated the two germline ends. CDR3 nucleotides: TGCGCCAGCAAGGGCCCATTGGCAGGACGCGAGCAGTACTTC. It encodes CASKGPLAGREQYF.

The chain links TRBV9 to TRBJ2-7, with D possibly matching TRBD1 (6 bases). The CDR3 covers 14 residues. The germline gives CDR1 SGDLS, CDR2 YYNGEE. V lost 0 bases and J 7 bases, leaving 14 bases between the germline ends. CDR3 coding DNA: TGTGCCAGCAGCGTAGAGGGCAGGGGTGAGGAGCAGTACTTC. Protein sequence: CASSVEGRGEEQYF.

This clonotype was detected only a few times. The rearrangement joins TRBV7-9 to TRBJ2-7; 7 bases are a match to TRBD2. V lost 4 bases and J lost 1; bases outside the gene matches: 10. The CDR3 covers 16 residues. CDR1 SEHNR and CDR2 FQNEAQ come from the germline V gene (reference sequence). The CDR3 nucleotides read TGTGCCAGCAGCTCCTCCCTGGGAGGGTCATCCTACGAGCAGTACTTC. Its protein is CASSSSLGGSSYEQYF.

This chain uses TRBV11-2 with TRBJ2-1; D unclear. The germline V gene encodes CDR1 SGHAT and CDR2 FQNNGV. The V end lost 5 bases, the J end lost 5 bases, and 13 bases lay between the germline ends. The CDR3 is 14 residues long. CDR3 sequence: CASSPYASDNEQFF. CDR3 nucleotide sequence: TGTGCCAGCAGCCCTTACGCTTCCGACAATGAGCAGTTCTTC. The full variable domain, rest sourced from reference TRBV11-2 and TRBJ2-1, is EAGVAQSPRYKIIEKRQSVAFWCNPISGHATLYWYQQILGQGPKLLIQFQNNGVVDDSQLPKDRFSAERLKGVDSTLKIQPAKLEDSAVYLCASSPYASDNEQFFGPGTRLTVL.

This clonotype was detected only a few times. The genes are TRBV15 and TRBJ2-3; D gene ambiguous. V lost 0 bases to trimming and J lost 3 bases, with 10 bases between them. Germline CDR1 and CDR2: LNHNV and YYDKDF (reference sequence). This CDR3 is 15 amino acids long. The CDR3 reads CATSRDPGSTDTQYF. The CDR3 DNA is TGTGCCACCAGCAGAGACCCCGGATCGACAGATACGCAGTATTTT.